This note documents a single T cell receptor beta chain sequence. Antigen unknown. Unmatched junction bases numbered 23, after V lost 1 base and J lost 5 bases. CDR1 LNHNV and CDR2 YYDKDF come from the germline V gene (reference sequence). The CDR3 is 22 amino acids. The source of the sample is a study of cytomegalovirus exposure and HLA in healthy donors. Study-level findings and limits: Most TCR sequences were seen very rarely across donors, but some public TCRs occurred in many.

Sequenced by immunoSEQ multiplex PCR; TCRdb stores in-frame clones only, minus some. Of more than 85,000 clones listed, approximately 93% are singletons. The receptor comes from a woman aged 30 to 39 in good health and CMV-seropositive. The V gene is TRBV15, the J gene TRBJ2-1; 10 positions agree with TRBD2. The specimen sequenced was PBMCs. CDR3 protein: CATSRGLRGLAGEGDLDNEQFF. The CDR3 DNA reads TGTGCCACCAGCAGAGGCTTGCGAGGGCTAGCGGGAGAAGGGGACCTAGACAATGAGCAGTTCTTC.